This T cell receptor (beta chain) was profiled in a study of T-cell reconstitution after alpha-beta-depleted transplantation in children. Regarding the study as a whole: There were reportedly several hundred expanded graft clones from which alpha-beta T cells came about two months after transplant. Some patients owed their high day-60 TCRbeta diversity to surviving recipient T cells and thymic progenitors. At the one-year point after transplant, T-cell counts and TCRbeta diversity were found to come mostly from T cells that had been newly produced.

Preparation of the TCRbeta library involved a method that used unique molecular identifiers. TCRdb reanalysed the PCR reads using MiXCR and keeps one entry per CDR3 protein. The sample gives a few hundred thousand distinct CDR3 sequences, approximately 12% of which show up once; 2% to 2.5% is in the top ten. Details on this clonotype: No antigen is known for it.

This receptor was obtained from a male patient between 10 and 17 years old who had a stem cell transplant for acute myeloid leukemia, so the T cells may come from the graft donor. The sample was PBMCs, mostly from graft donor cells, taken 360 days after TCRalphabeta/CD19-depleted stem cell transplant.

CDR3 protein: CASSHSPGLASTDTQYF. In nucleotides, the CDR3 is TGCGCCAGCAGCCATTCACCGGGACTAGCTAGCACAGATACGCAGTATTTT. V is TRBV4-1 and J is TRBJ2-3; 9 nucleotides line up with TRBD2. CDR1 MGHRA and CDR2 YSYEKL come from the germline V gene. CDR3 size: 17 residues. Unmatched junction bases numbered 7, after V lost 3 bases and J lost 0 bases.